This T cell receptor beta chain was profiled in a study of T cell repertoires in cytomegalovirus infection. Overall study context: CMV infection and matching HLA type were both indicated by public TCR beta signatures.

A single record per CDR3 protein comes from TCRdb applying MiXCR to the reads. The sample includes hundreds of thousands of distinct CDR3 sequences, about 42% of them seen just once. V shed 6 bases and J 2 bases; nucleotides not matched to a gene: 3. Looked up from germline, CDR1 is MNHEY and CDR2 is SVGAGI. This CDR3 region has 13 residues. With respect to this clonotype: Its antigen is unidentified.

The sample was cultured PBMCs, taken from culture after CMV antigen stimulation. The source is a human donor in good health (CMV status not recorded). Some clones in this sample may be carry-over from other donors' samples. The chain joins TRBV6-5 to TRBJ2-7; the match to TRBD2 covers 8 bases. CDR3 DNA sequence: TGTGCCAGCAGAGTAGCGGGACCCTACGAGCAGTACTTC. It is translated as CASRVAGPYEQYF.